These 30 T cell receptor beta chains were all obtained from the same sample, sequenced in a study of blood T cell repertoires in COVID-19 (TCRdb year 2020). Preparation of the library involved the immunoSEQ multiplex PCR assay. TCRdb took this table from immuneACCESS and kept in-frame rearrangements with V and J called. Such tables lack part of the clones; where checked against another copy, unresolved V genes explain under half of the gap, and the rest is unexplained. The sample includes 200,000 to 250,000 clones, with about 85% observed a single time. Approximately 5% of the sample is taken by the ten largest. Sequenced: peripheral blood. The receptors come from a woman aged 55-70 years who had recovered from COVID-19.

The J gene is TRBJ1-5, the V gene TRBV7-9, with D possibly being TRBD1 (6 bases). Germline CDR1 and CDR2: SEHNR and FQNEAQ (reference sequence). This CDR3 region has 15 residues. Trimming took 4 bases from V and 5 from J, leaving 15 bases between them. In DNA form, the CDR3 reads TGTGCCAGCAGCTCCCGACAGGAGAGGTATCAGCCCCAGCATTTT. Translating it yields CASSSRQERYQPQHF.

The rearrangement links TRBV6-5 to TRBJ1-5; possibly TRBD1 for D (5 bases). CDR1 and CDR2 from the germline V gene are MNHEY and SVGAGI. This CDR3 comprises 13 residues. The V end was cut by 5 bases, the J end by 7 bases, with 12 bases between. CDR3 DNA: TGTGCCAGCAGTCACGGGGGAGGCCAGCCCCAGCATTTT. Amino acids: CASSHGGGQPQHF.

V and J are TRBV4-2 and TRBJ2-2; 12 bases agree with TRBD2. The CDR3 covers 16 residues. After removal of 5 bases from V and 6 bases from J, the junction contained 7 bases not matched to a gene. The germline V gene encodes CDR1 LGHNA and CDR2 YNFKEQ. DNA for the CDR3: TGTGCCAGCAGCGCTTCTAGCGGGGGGGCCCCCGGGGAGCTGTTTTTT. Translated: CASSASSGGAPGELFF.

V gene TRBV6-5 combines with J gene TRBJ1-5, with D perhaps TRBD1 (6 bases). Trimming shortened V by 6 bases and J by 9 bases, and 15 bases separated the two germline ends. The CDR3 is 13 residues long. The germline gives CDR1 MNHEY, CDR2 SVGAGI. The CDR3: CASSPGGTRPQHF. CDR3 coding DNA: TGTGCCAGCAGCCCCGGGGGGACACGGCCCCAGCATTTT.

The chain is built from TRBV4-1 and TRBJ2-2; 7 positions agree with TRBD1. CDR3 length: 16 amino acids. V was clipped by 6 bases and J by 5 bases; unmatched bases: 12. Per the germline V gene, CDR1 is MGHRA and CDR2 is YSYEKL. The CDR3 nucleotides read TGCGCCAGCAGAGAAGCCGGGACAGTGGGGACCGGGGAGCTGTTTTTT. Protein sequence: CASREAGTVGTGELFF.

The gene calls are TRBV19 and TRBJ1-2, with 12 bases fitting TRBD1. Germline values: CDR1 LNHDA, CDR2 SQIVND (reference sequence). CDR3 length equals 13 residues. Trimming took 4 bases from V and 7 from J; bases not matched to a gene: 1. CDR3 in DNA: TGTGCCAGTAGTAAGGGACAGGGGGCTGGCTACACCTTC. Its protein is CASSKGQGAGYTF.

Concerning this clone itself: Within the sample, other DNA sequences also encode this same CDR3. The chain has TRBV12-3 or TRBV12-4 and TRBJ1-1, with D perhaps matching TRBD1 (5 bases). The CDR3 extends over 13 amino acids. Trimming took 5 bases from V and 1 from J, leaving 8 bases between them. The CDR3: CASSLTGNTEAFF. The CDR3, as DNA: TGTGCCAGCAGTCTCACAGGGAACACTGAAGCTTTCTTT.

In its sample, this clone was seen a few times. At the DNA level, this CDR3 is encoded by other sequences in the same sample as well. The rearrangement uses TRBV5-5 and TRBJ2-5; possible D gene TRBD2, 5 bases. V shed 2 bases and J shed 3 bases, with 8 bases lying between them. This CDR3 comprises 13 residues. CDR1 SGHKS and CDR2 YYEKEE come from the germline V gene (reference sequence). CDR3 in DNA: TGTGCCAGCAGCTTACCCGGGAAAGAGACCCAGTACTTC. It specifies CASSLPGKETQYF.

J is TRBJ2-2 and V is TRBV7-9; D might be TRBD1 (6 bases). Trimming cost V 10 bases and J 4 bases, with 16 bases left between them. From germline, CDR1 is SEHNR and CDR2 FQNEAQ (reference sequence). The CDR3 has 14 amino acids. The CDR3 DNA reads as TGTGCCACGGAACAGGGAAGAAGCACCGGGGAGCTGTTTTTT. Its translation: CATEQGRSTGELFF.

The CDR3 bases are TGTGCCAGCAGCGCTCGACAGGGGGTGGAGACCCAGTACTTC. This codes for CASSARQGVETQYF. The chain uses TRBV7-9 and TRBJ2-5, with TRBD1 matching 9 bases. The CDR3 length is 14 residues. Germline CDR1 reads SEHNR; CDR2 reads FQNEAQ (reference sequence). The V gene end was trimmed by 5 bases and the J gene end by 5 bases; junction bases not matched to a gene: 6.

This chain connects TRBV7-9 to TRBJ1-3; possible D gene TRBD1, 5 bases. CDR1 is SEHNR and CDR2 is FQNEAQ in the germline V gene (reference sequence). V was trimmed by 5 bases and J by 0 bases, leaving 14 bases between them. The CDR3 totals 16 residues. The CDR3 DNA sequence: TGTGCCAGCAGCCCGCGACGACAGAGCTCTGGAAACACCATATATTTT. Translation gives CASSPRRQSSGNTIYF.

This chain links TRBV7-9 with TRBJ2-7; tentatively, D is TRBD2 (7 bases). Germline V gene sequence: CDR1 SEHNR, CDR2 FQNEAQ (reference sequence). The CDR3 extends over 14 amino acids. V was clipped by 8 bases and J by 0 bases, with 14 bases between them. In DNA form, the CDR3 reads TGTGCCAGCCGAGGGGGGGGGAGCTCCTACGAGCAGTACTTC. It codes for CASRGGGSSYEQYF.

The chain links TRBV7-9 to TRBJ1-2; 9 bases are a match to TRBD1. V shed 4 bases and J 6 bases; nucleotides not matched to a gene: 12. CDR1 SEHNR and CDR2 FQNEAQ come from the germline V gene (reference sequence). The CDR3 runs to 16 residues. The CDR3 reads CASSSTGTGRDHGYTF. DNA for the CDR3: TGTGCCAGCAGCTCAACCGGGACAGGGAGGGACCATGGCTACACCTTC.

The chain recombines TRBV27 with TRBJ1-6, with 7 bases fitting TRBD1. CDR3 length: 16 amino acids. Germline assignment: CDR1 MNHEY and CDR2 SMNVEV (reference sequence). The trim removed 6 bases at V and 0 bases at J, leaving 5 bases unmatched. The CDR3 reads CASSLQGISYNSPLHF. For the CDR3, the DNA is TGTGCCAGCAGCTTACAGGGGATCTCCTATAATTCACCCCTCCACTTT.

The CDR3 DNA reads as TGTGCCAGCAGCCCACGGACAGGGAGATCGAGGGCTGAAGCTTTCTTT. Translated: CASSPRTGRSRAEAFF. The gene calls are TRBV11-2 and TRBJ1-1; 8 bases map to TRBD1. V dropped 5 bases and J dropped 6; count of bases not matched to a gene: 14. Germline V gene sequence: CDR1 SGHAT, CDR2 FQNNGV. The CDR3 sequence is 16 residues long.

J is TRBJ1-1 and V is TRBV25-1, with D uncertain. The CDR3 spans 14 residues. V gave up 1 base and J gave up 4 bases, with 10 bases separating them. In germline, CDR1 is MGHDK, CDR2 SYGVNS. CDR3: CASSELAGSTEAFF. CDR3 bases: TGTGCCAGCAGTGAATTGGCAGGATCCACTGAAGCTTTCTTT.

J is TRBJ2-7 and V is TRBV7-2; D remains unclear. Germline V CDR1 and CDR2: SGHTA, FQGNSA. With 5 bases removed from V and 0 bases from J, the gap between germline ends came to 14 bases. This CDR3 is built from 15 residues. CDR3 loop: CASSPDTISSYEQYF. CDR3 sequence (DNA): TGTGCCAGCAGCCCAGACACCATAAGCTCCTACGAGCAGTACTTC.

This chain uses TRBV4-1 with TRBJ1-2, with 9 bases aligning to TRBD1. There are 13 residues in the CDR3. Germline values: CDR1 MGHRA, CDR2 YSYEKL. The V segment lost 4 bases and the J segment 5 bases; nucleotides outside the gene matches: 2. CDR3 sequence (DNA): TGCGCCAGCAGCCTGACAGGGGGTTATGGCTACACCTTC. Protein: CASSLTGGYGYTF.

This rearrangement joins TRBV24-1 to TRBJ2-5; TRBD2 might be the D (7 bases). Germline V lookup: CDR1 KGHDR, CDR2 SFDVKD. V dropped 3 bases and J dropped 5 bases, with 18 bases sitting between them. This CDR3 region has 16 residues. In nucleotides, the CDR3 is TGTGCCACCAGTGATCCGGCGGGGGCCGCCCCGGAGACCCAGTACTTC. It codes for CATSDPAGAAPETQYF.

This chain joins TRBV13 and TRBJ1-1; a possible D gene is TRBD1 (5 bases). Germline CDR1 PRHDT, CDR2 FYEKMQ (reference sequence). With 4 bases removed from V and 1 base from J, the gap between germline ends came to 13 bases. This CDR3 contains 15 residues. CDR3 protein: CASSSPRGENTEAFF. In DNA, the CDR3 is TGTGCCAGCAGCTCCCCCCGGGGGGAGAACACTGAAGCTTTCTTT.

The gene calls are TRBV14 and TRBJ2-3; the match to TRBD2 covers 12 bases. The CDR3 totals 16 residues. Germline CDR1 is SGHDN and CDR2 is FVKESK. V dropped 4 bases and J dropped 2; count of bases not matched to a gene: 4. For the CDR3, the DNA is TGTGCCAGCAGCCGAACTAGCGGGGGGATCACAGATACGCAGTATTTT. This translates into CASSRTSGGITDTQYF.

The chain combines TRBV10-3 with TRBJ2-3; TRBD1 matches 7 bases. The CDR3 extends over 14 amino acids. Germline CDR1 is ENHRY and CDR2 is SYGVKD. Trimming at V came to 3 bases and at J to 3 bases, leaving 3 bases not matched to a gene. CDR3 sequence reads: CAISDEQGTDTQYF. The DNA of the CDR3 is TGTGCCATCAGTGATGAACAGGGGACAGATACGCAGTATTTT.

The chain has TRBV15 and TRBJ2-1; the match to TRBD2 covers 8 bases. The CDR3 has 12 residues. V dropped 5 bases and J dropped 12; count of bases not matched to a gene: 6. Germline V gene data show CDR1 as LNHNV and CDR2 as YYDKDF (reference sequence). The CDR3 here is CATSPREGRQFF. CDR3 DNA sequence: TGTGCCACCAGCCCCCGGGAGGGAAGGCAGTTCTTC.

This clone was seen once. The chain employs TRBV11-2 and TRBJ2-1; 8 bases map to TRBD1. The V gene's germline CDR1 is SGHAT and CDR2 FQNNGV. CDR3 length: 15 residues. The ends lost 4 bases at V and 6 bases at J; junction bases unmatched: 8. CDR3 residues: CASSSQGRGLNEQFF. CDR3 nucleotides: TGTGCCAGCAGCTCCCAGGGCAGGGGGCTCAATGAGCAGTTCTTC.

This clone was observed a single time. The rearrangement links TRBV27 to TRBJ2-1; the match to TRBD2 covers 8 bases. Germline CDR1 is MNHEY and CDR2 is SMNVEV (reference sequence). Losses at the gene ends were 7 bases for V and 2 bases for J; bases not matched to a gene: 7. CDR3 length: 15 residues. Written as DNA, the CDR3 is TGTGCCAGCACCCGGGGGGGAGGTGCCTACAATGAGCAGTTCTTC. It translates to CASTRGGGAYNEQFF.

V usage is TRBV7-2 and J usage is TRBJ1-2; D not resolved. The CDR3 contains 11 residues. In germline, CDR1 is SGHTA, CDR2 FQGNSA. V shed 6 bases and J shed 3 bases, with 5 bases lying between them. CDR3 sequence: CASSSYYGYTF. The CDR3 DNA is TGTGCCAGCAGTTCTTACTATGGCTACACCTTC.

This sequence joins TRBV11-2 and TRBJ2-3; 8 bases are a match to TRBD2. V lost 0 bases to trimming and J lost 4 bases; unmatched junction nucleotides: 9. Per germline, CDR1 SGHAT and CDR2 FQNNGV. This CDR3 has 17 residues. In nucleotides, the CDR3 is TGTGCCAGCAGCTTAGATCATCCGGGACTAGTTTCAGATACGCAGTATTTT. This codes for CASSLDHPGLVSDTQYF.

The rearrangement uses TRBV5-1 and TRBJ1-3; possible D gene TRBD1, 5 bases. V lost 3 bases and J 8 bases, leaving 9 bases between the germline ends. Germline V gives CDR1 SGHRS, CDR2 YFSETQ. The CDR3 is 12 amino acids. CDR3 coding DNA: TGCGCCAGCAGCTCCGACAGTTACACCATATATTTT. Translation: CASSSDSYTIYF.

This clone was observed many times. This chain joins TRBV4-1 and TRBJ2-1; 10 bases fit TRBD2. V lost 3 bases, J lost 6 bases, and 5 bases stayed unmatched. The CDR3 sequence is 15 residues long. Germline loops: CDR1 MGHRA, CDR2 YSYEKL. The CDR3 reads CASSQQRGGTNEQFF. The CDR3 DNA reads TGCGCCAGCAGCCAGCAGCGGGGGGGGACCAATGAGCAGTTCTTC.

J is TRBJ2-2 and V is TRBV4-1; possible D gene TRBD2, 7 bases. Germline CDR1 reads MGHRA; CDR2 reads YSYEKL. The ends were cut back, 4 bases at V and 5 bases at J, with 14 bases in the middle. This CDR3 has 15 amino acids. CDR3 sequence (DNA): TGCGCCAGCAGCCCTCTTGCGGGGGCGACCGGGGAGCTGTTTTTT. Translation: CASSPLAGATGELFF.